The present T cell receptor beta chain was sequenced within a study of molecular identifiers for immune sequencing clone quantification. About the research overall: For replicates, RNA isolated from roughly 20,000 or 100,000 naive CD8 cells was divided into five portions, of which four were sequenced.

In TCRdb, the PCR reads were re-called with MiXCR into one record per CDR3 protein. The sample includes about 510,000 distinct CDR3 sequences, roughly 25% of them seen just once. Germline V gene sequence: CDR1 LNHDA, CDR2 SQIVND (reference sequence). V gave up 3 bases and J gave up 0 bases, with 8 bases separating them. The length of the CDR3 is 14 residues. This clonotype was counted a few times. This chain joins TRBV19 and TRBJ2-5, with D possibly being TRBD1 or TRBD2 (5 bases each). This clonotype was sampled from a human donor in good health. Some libraries in this study had Jurkat cell RNA spiked in. Sequencing was carried out using naive CD8+ T cells from blood, with Jurkat cell RNA spiked in. This sample's subset: FACS-sorted CD8+CD4-CCR7+CD45RA+ naive T cells. CDR3 sequence: CASSIWGHQETQYF. The CDR3 nucleotides read TGTGCCAGTAGTATTTGGGGACACCAAGAGACCCAGTACTTC.